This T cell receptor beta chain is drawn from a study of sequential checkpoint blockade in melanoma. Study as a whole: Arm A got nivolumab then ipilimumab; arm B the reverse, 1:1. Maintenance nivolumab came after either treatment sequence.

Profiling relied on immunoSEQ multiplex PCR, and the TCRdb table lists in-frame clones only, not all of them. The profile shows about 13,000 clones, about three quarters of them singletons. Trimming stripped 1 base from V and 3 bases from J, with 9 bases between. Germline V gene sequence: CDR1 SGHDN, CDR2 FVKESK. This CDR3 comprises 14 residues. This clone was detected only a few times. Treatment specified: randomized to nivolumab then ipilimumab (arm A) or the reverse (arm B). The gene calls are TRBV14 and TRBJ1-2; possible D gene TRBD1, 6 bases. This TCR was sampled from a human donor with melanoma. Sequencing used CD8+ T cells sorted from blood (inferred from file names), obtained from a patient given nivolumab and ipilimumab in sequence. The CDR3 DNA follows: TGTGCCAGCAGCCAAGGGGGGACATACTATGGCTACACCTTC. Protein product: CASSQGGTYYGYTF.